Listed here are 25 T cell receptor beta chains from one sample, sequenced in a study of beta chain features in type 1 diabetes. Study-level results: TCRB CDR3 length was moderately but significantly reduced in all four CD4+ subsets of Type 1 diabetes patients.

These TCRs' antigens remain unknown. Investigators reverse transcribed all isolated RNA, so they sequenced expressed TCRB transcripts. TCRdb's copy holds only in-frame clones and misses some; the assay was immunoSEQ multiplex PCR. The sample holds more than 200,000 clones, around 16% seen once. The sequenced sample consisted of naive CD4+ T cells from blood. The origin of the receptors is a young man with type 1 diabetes.

This clone turned up a few times. This chain links TRBV18 with TRBJ2-1, with 9 bases identical to TRBD2. The germline gives CDR1 KGHSH, CDR2 LQKENI. This CDR3 has 17 residues. The V segment lost 4 bases and the J segment 5 bases; nucleotides outside the gene matches: 12. This CDR3 is CASSRTMVREGNNEQFF. CDR3 DNA: TGTGCCAGCTCACGCACGATGGTGCGGGAGGGCAACAATGAGCAGTTCTTC.

V and J are TRBV28 and TRBJ2-6; D remains ambiguous. The V gene's germline CDR1 is MDHEN and CDR2 SYDVKM. This CDR3 is 13 amino acids long. The V end lost 1 base, the J end lost 3 bases, and 1 base lay between the germline ends. The chain's CDR3 is CASSLFGANVLTF. The CDR3 coding sequence is TGTGCCAGCAGTTTATTTGGGGCCAACGTCCTGACTTTC.

This clone was seen more than once but under ten times. The genes are TRBV30 and TRBJ1-1; D is undetermined. CDR1 is GTSNPN and CDR2 is SVGIG in the germline V gene (reference sequence). V was clipped by 2 bases and J by 1 base, with 8 bases between them. The CDR3 covers 13 residues. This CDR3 is CAWSFSWNTEAFF. CDR3 DNA sequence: TGTGCCTGGAGTTTTAGTTGGAACACTGAAGCTTTCTTT.

The V call is TRBV10-3, the J call TRBJ2-5, with TRBD2 matching 8 bases. Unmatched junction bases numbered 8, after V lost 10 bases and J lost 4 bases. The CDR3 is 13 residues long. Germline loops: CDR1 ENHRY, CDR2 SYGVKD. The CDR3 protein is CATKGLVAETQYF. CDR3 nucleotides: TGTGCCACAAAGGGACTAGTTGCAGAGACCCAGTACTTC.

This sequence joins TRBV29-1 and TRBJ2-2; D call uncertain. The V and J ends lost 2 bases and 7 bases respectively, with 11 bases between them. Germline V lookup: CDR1 SQVTM, CDR2 ANQGSEA. The CDR3 consists of 13 residues. The CDR3 here is CSVERASGGELFF. CDR3 sequence (DNA): TGCAGCGTTGAAAGGGCGTCGGGCGGGGAGCTGTTTTTT.

The chain combines TRBV29-1 with TRBJ2-5, with 11 bases identical to TRBD1. The CDR3 consists of 18 residues. With 3 bases clipped from V and 5 bases from J, the junction kept 17 bases outside the gene matches. Germline V CDR1 and CDR2: SQVTM, ANQGSEA. The CDR3 sequence is CSVDWVGPGTGGWETQYF. The CDR3 region has the DNA TGCAGCGTTGATTGGGTTGGCCCCGGGACAGGGGGTTGGGAGACCCAGTACTTC.

This clone has just a few counts. This chain links TRBV19 with TRBJ2-7; D is undetermined. Trimming cost V 7 bases and J 3 bases, with 7 bases left between them. CDR3 size: 11 residues. CDR1 and CDR2 from the germline V gene are LNHDA and SQIVND (reference sequence). This chain's CDR3 is CASTSGYEQYF. For the CDR3, the DNA is TGTGCCAGTACCTCAGGCTACGAGCAGTACTTC. Drawing the rest from reference TRBV19 and TRBJ2-7, the complete variable domain is DGGITQSPKYLFRKEGQNVTLSCEQNLNHDAMYWYRQDPGQGLRLIYYSQIVNDFQKGDIAEGYSVSREKKESFPLTVTSAQKNPTAFYLCASTSGYEQYFGPGTRLTVT.

The chain recombines TRBV29-1 with TRBJ1-1; D remains ambiguous. The CDR3 is 13 amino acids. The V end was cut by 4 bases, the J end by 4 bases, with 13 bases between. The germline V gene encodes CDR1 SQVTM and CDR2 ANQGSEA. The CDR3 spells CSVGEGWATEAFF. The CDR3 DNA reads as TGCAGCGTTGGAGAAGGCTGGGCCACTGAAGCTTTCTTT.

The rearrangement links TRBV7-8 to TRBJ2-3; D perhaps matches TRBD1 (5 bases). The CDR3 runs 14 residues. Germline CDR1 SGHVS, CDR2 FQNEAQ. V was cut by 7 bases and J by 0 bases, with 11 bases left in between. CDR3 nucleotides: TGTGCCAGCATTCAGGGATCTAGCACAGATACGCAGTATTTT. Translating it yields CASIQGSSTDTQYF.

CDR3 nucleotide sequence: TGTGCCAGCAGCCCCGGATGGACGCCGAACACTGAAGCTTTCTTT. Encoded protein: CASSPGWTPNTEAFF. This chain connects TRBV14 to TRBJ1-1; D is ambiguous. The CDR3 contains 15 residues. Trimming removed 4 bases at V and 1 base at J, with 13 bases between. The V gene's germline CDR1 is SGHDN and CDR2 FVKESK.

This clone came up a few times. The V gene is TRBV11-1, the J gene TRBJ2-1; 10 nucleotides align to TRBD2. Germline CDR1 reads SGHAT; CDR2 reads FQDESV (reference sequence). The CDR3 runs 16 residues. Trimming at V came to 5 bases and at J to 1 base, leaving 5 bases not matched to a gene. CDR3 region: CASSQGLAASYNEQFF. CDR3 nucleotides: TGTGCCAGCAGCCAAGGACTAGCGGCTTCCTACAATGAGCAGTTCTTC.

The table lists this clone with a few counts. The sample holds other DNA sequences that translate to the same CDR3. This rearrangement joins TRBV29-1 to TRBJ2-1, with TRBD2 identical over 13 bases. V lost 0 bases, J lost 1 base, and 0 bases stayed unmatched. The CDR3 runs to 16 residues. The germline CDR1 and CDR2 sequences are SQVTM and ANQGSEA. The CDR3 DNA is TGCAGCGTTGAAGAGGGACTAGCGGGATCCTACAATGAGCAGTTCTTC. Amino acid sequence: CSVEEGLAGSYNEQFF.

There are a few counts of this clone. The chain is built from TRBV10-3 and TRBJ2-7; weak D call: TRBD2 (6 bases). Germline CDR1 ENHRY, CDR2 SYGVKD. V dropped 6 bases and J dropped 5 bases, with 11 bases sitting between them. The CDR3 consists of 12 residues. CDR3: CAIREGGNEQYF. Written as DNA, the CDR3 is TGTGCCATCAGGGAAGGAGGGAACGAGCAGTACTTC.

A few counts support this clone. Other DNA sequences in the sample encode the same CDR3. The rearrangement joins TRBV25-1 to TRBJ1-1, with D uncertain. Germline CDR1 reads MGHDK; CDR2 reads SYGVNS. The V end lost 4 bases, the J end lost 0 bases, and 6 bases lay between the germline ends. This CDR3 comprises 13 residues. CDR3 in amino acids: CASSARVNTEAFF. The CDR3 DNA follows: TGTGCCAGCAGTGCCAGAGTGAACACTGAAGCTTTCTTT.

This clone occurred a few times. The CDR3 protein is CASGRTSSYNEQFF. The CDR3 nucleotides are TGTGCCAGCGGGAGAACTAGCTCCTACAATGAGCAGTTCTTC. This chain uses TRBV11-2 with TRBJ2-1; the D gene is possibly TRBD2 (5 bases). The CDR3 runs 14 residues. The germline gives CDR1 SGHAT, CDR2 FQNNGV. Deletions cut 8 bases from V and 0 bases from J, with 11 bases between.

This chain uses TRBV5-1 with TRBJ2-3; 8 bases are a match to TRBD2. Germline V gene lookup returns CDR1 SGHRS and CDR2 YFSETQ. This CDR3 has 14 residues. Trimming took 7 bases from V and 0 from J; bases not matched to a gene: 4. The DNA of the CDR3 is TGCGCCAGCCTATCTAGCGGGAGCACAGATACGCAGTATTTT. Encoded protein: CASLSSGSTDTQYF.

V gene TRBV5-1 combines with J gene TRBJ2-2, with 9 bases that match TRBD2. Per the germline V gene, CDR1 is SGHRS and CDR2 is YFSETQ. The CDR3 spans 17 residues. V lost 1 base, J lost 5 bases, and 9 bases stayed unmatched. The CDR3 DNA follows: TGCGCCAGCAGCTTGATGTTAGCGGGAGTCAGGACCGGGGAGCTGTTTTTT. This gives the protein CASSLMLAGVRTGELFF.

The chain couples TRBV27 to TRBJ2-2; 8 bases fit TRBD1. Germline V gene sequence: CDR1 MNHEY, CDR2 SMNVEV (reference sequence). This CDR3 is built from 17 residues. V lost 6 bases, J lost 2 bases, and 11 bases stayed unmatched. CDR3 amino acids: CASSPTWTGLNTGELFF. The CDR3 bases are TGTGCCAGCAGCCCGACGTGGACAGGGCTCAACACCGGGGAGCTGTTTTTT.

V usage is TRBV30 and J usage is TRBJ2-1; D gene ambiguous. The CDR3 has 9 residues. Germline CDR1 is GTSNPN and CDR2 is SVGIG (reference sequence). V shed 4 bases and J shed 14 bases, with 9 bases lying between them. The CDR3 sequence: CAWKRTEFF. DNA for the CDR3: TGTGCCTGGAAAAGGACGGAGTTCTTC.

V and J are TRBV2 and TRBJ2-5; D is ambiguous. Germline loops: CDR1 SNHLY, CDR2 FYNNEI. V shed 3 bases and J shed 5 bases, with 13 bases lying between them. The CDR3 loop spans 14 amino acids. This chain's CDR3 is CASSDPSTRETQYF. The CDR3 nucleotides are TGTGCCAGCAGTGACCCGTCCACAAGGGAGACCCAGTACTTC.

This clone was counted only a few times. The chain uses TRBV9 and TRBJ2-1; D possibly uses TRBD1 or TRBD2 (5 bases each). The CDR3 is made up of 14 amino acids. V was cut by 0 bases and J by 7 bases, with 11 bases left in between. In germline, CDR1 is SGDLS, CDR2 YYNGEE. The CDR3 nucleotides are TGTGCCAGCAGCGTAGCAATCGAGGGGAATGAGCAGTTCTTC. It translates to CASSVAIEGNEQFF.

This clone was seen a few times. In the same sample, other DNA sequences code for this CDR3. The V and J genes are TRBV9 and TRBJ2-1; the match to TRBD2 covers 8 bases. In germline, CDR1 is SGDLS, CDR2 YYNGEE. The CDR3 runs 15 residues. Unmatched junction bases numbered 1, after V lost 2 bases and J lost 0 bases. The CDR3 DNA reads as TGTGCCAGCAGCGTTGCGGGAGGCTCCTACAATGAGCAGTTCTTC. This sequence encodes CASSVAGGSYNEQFF.

CDR3 sequence reads: CASSSRGIYYEQYF. CDR3 DNA: TGTGCCAGCAGCTCAAGAGGAATTTACTACGAGCAGTACTTC. This chain connects TRBV7-9 to TRBJ2-7; D is uncertain. The CDR3 extends over 14 amino acids. Germline V gene data show CDR1 as SEHNR and CDR2 as FQNEAQ (reference sequence). Trimming removed 4 bases from V and 3 bases from J, with 13 bases in between. Full variable domain (rest looked up from reference TRBV7-9 and TRBJ2-7): DTGVSQNPRHKITKRGQNVTFRCDPISEHNRLYWYRQTLGQGPEFLTYFQNEAQLEKSRLLSDRFSAERPKGSFSTLEIQRTEQGDSAMYLCASSSRGIYYEQYFGPGTRLTVT.

V gene TRBV5-1 combines with J gene TRBJ2-5; D gene ambiguous. The CDR3 sequence is 14 residues long. V lost 0 bases and J lost 1, with 7 bases in between. CDR1 and CDR2 (germline): SGHRS, YFSETQ. CDR3 loop: CASSLETAQETQYF. The CDR3 nucleotides read TGCGCCAGCAGCTTGGAAACAGCCCAAGAGACCCAGTACTTC.

This clone was recorded a few times. The genes are TRBV9 and TRBJ2-3; D gene uncertain. Trimming stripped 0 bases from V and 2 bases from J, with 10 bases between. CDR1 and CDR2 (germline): SGDLS, YYNGEE. This CDR3 region has 15 residues. CDR3 protein: CASSVASLITDTQYF. DNA of the CDR3: TGTGCCAGCAGCGTAGCTTCGCTGATCACAGATACGCAGTATTTT.